This T cell receptor beta chain was recovered during a study of blood T cells in healthy people across ages. Drawing of peripheral blood yielded 7.5 to 10 milliliters from each donor. The CDR3 is 17 amino acids. Germline V lookup: CDR1 DFQATT, CDR2 SNEGSKA (reference sequence). Trimming removed 6 bases from V and 1 base from J; junction bases left unmatched: 13. A sample-barcoded 5' primer and a J-beta primer mix were used in a second PCR of roughly 6 to 11 cycles. Tags on each cDNA molecule came from a template-switch adaptor with 12 random nucleotides. Each CDR3 protein is one row after TCRdb ran MiXCR on the 5' RACE reads. The sample carries hundreds of thousands of distinct CDR3 sequences, over 20% recorded once.

The receptor's source is a man in his sixties or seventies in good health. Sequenced: blood. The chain uses TRBV20-1 and TRBJ2-1, with 9 positions matching TRBD2. For the CDR3, the DNA is TGCAGTGCAAACCAGAATAGCGGGAGTAGTTCCTACAATGAGCAGTTCTTC. This sequence encodes CSANQNSGSSSYNEQFF.